The 8 T cell receptor beta chains below all came from one sample that was sequenced in a study of T-cell reconstitution after alpha-beta-depleted transplantation in children (dated by TCRdb to about 2016). The treatment or condition label of this sample denotes: allogeneic hematopoietic cell transplantation with graft depleted of TCRalphabeta T cells and CD19 B cells. The library came from PCR. Sequencing relied on an Illumina HiSeq 2500. To normalize quantification of the TCRbeta repertoire, the TCR libraries were built with molecular barcoding that relied on unique molecular identifiers. TCRdb reworked the public reads: Q25 trimming with fastp, MiXCR clone assembly, productive beta chains retained. CDR3 protein sequences are deduplicated, and each keeps its most common genes and DNA. In this sample the table shows some 200,000 distinct CDR3 sequences, roughly 8.3% of which occur a single time. Of the sample, under 40% is held by the ten largest clones.

This specimen consisted of PBMCs, mostly from graft donor cells, obtained 360 days after TCRalphabeta/CD19-depleted stem cell transplant. These TCRs come from a male patient between 2 and 15 years old who had a stem cell transplant for acute myeloid leukemia, so the T cells may come from the graft donor.

CDR3 sequence reads: CASSPLESHNEKLFF. The CDR3 DNA reads as TGCGCCAGCAGCCCTCTAGAGAGTCATAATGAAAAACTGTTTTTT. The V call is TRBV4-3, the J call TRBJ1-4, with unresolved D. CDR1 and CDR2 (germline): LGHNA, YSLEER. The CDR3 extends over 15 amino acids. V was pared by 4 bases and J by 4 bases, with 13 bases between.

This clonotype came up many times. The V gene is TRBV5-6, the J gene TRBJ2-1, with D hard to call. V gave up 2 bases and J gave up 6 bases, with 12 bases separating them. This CDR3 is built from 14 residues. Germline CDR1 and CDR2: SGHDT and YYEEEE. The chain's CDR3 is CASSLTPVANEQFF. CDR3 in DNA: TGTGCCAGCAGCTTAACACCGGTGGCCAATGAGCAGTTCTTC.

This clonotype was seen a handful of times. The chain is built from TRBV5-1 and TRBJ2-2; no clear D. CDR3 length: 14 amino acids. Trimming stripped 0 bases from V and 5 bases from J, with 8 bases between. Germline loops: CDR1 SGHRS, CDR2 YFSETQ. The CDR3 sequence: CASSLVQETGELFF. CDR3 nucleotide sequence: TGCGCCAGCAGCTTGGTTCAGGAAACCGGGGAGCTGTTTTTT.

J is TRBJ1-2 and V is TRBV29-1; D is unclear. The CDR3 sequence is 14 residues long. Trimming removed 1 base from V and 0 bases from J, with 9 bases in between. Germline CDR1 and CDR2: SQVTM and ANQGSEA. The DNA of the CDR3 is TGCAGCGTTGAAGCCCGTCTAGCTAACTATGGCTACACCTTC. It encodes CSVEARLANYGYTF.

This clonotype showed up just once. The chain carries TRBV5-1 and TRBJ2-5; D might be TRBD2 (6 bases). Trimming removed 1 base at V and 6 bases at J, with 19 bases between. Germline loops: CDR1 SGHRS, CDR2 YFSETQ. The CDR3 length is 16 residues. CDR3 amino acids: CASSLTRRGGWQTQYF. CDR3 DNA: TGCGCCAGCAGCTTGACGAGGCGGGGTGGATGGCAGACCCAGTACTTC.

This clonotype has at least ten counts. This chain links TRBV7-2 with TRBJ2-7; 8 bases align to TRBD2. The length of the CDR3 is 14 residues. Trimming cost V 2 bases and J 13 bases; bases outside gene matches: 13. Germline values: CDR1 SGHTA, CDR2 FQGNSA. The CDR3 DNA is TGTGCCAGCAGCTTAACGGGAGGGGGGGCCACGTCTTACTTC. Its protein product is CASSLTGGGATSYF. Combining the CDR3 with reference TRBV7-2 and TRBJ2-7 gives the whole variable domain GAGVSQSPSNKVTEKGKDVELRCDPISGHTALYWYRQSLGQGLEFLIYFQGNSAPDKSGLPSDRFSAERTGGSVSTLTIQRTQQEDSAVYLCASSLTGGGATSYFGPGTRLTVT.

V and J are TRBV20-1 and TRBJ1-2; 8 bases match TRBD1. From germline, CDR1 is DFQATT and CDR2 SNEGSKA (reference sequence). CDR3 length: 14 residues. V lost 1 base and J lost 1; bases outside the gene matches: 2. The CDR3 sequence: CSARGTGSNYGYTF. The DNA of the CDR3 is TGCAGTGCTAGAGGGACAGGGAGTAACTATGGCTACACCTTC.

This clonotype was found a few times. The rearrangement uses TRBV2 and TRBJ2-1, with TRBD2 matching over 9 bases. This CDR3 is 15 amino acids long. Germline trimming cut 8 bases from V and 0 bases from J; bases unmatched to any gene: 5. CDR1 and CDR2 from the germline V gene are SNHLY and FYNNEI. The CDR3 DNA sequence: TGTGCCAGCTTTAGCGGGAGTGTCTCCTACAATGAGCAGTTCTTC. This encodes CASFSGSVSYNEQFF.